This T cell receptor (beta chain) appears in the sequencing data of a study of T cell clones after liver transplantation. Study details: TCRbeta sequencing after a pre-transplant mixed lymphocyte reaction identified graft-donor-reactive clones, later tracked in post-transplant blood.

The CDR3 loop spans 12 amino acids. The V and J ends lost 4 bases and 5 bases respectively, with 8 bases between them. Germline-derived CDR1 and CDR2 are SGHVS and FNYEAQ. Concerning this clone itself: Its antigen is undetermined.

Here immunoSEQ multiplex PCR was the method, and the copy in TCRdb shows in-frame clones only, minus some. The sample comprises some 9,000 clones, over 55% of which are singletons, and approximately 23% rests with the top ten. Study-wide points: In a couple of subjects, few donor cells limited the measurable donor-reactive repertoire.

The chain employs TRBV7-6 and TRBJ2-5, with no clear D. This receptor was taken from a human patient who received a liver transplant. Some T cells may have come from the graft donor. The material sequenced was CD8+ T cells from blood, taken at the approximately 16-month timepoint. The CDR3, as DNA: TGTGCCAGCAGCTCTGACGGGGAGACCCAGTACTTC. Translating it yields CASSSDGETQYF.